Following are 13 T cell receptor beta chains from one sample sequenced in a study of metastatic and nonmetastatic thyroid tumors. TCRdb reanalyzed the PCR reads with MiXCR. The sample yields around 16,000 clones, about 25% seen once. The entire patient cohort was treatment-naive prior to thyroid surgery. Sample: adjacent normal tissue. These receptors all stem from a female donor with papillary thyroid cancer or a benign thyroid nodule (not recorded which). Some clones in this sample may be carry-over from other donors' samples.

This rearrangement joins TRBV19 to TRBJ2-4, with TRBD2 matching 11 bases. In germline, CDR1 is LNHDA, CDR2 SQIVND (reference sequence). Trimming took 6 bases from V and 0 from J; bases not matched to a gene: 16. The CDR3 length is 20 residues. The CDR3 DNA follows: TGTGCCAGTAGCGGAGGCACTGGACTAGCGGGCCTTCTAGCCAAAAACATTCAGTACTTC. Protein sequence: CASSGGTGLAGLLAKNIQYF. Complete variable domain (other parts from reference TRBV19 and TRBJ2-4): DGGITQSPKYLFRKEGQNVTLSCEQNLNHDAMYWYRQDPGQGLRLIYYSQIVNDFQKGDIAEGYSVSREKKESFPLTVTSAQKNPTAFYLCASSGGTGLAGLLAKNIQYFGAGTRLSVL.

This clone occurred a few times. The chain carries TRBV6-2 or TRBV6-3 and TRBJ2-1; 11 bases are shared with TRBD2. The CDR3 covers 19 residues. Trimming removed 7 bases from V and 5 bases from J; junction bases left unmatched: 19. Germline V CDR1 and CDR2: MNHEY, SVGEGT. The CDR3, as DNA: TGTGCCAGCACCCCCGGGTTGGGACTAGCGGCCCTCGGGGACAATGAGCAGTTCTTC. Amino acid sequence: CASTPGLGLAALGDNEQFF.

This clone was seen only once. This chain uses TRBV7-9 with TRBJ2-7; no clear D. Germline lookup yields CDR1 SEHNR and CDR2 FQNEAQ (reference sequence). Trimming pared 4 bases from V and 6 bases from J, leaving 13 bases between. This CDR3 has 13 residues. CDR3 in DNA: TGTGCCAGCAGCTCTTACTATACGGGCGAGCAGTACTTC. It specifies CASSSYYTGEQYF.

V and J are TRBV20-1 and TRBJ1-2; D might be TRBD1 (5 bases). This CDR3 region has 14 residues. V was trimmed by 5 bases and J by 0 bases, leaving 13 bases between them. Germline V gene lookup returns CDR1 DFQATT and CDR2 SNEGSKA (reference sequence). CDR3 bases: TGCAGTGCTCCCACAGGCTCGACTAACTATGGCTACACCTTC. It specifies CSAPTGSTNYGYTF.

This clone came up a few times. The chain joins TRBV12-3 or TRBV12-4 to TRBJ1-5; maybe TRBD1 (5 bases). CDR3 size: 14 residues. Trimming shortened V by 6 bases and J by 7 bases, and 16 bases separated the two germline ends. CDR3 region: CASRGTGDGQPQHF. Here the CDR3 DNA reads TGTGCCAGCAGGGGTACCGGGGACGGACAGCCCCAGCATTTT.

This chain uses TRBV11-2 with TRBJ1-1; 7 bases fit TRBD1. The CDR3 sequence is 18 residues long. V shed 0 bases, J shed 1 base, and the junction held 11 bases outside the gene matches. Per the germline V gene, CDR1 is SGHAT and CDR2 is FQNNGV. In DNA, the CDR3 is TGTGCCAGCAGCTTAGAGGGGCAGGGGGATTATAGGAACACTGAAGCTTTCTTT. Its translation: CASSLEGQGDYRNTEAFF.

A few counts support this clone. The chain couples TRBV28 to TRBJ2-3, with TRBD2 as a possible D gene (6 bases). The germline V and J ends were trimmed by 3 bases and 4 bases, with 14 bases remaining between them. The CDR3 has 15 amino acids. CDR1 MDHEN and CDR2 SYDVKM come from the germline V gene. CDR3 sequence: CASSFQGEAPDTQYF. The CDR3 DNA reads TGTGCCAGCAGTTTTCAAGGGGAGGCCCCAGATACGCAGTATTTT. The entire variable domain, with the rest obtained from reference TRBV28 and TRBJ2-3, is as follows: DVKVTQSSRYLVKRTGEKVFLECVQDMDHENMFWYRQDPGLGLRLIYFSYDVKMKEKGDIPEGYSVSREKKERFSLILESASTNQTSMYLCASSFQGEAPDTQYFGPGTRLTVL.

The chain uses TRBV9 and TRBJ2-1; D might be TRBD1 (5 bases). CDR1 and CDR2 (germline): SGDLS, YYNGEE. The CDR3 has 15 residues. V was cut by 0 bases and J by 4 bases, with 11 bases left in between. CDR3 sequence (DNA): TGTGCCAGCAGCGTAGATTGGGGCAAATACAATGAGCAGTTCTTC. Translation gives CASSVDWGKYNEQFF.

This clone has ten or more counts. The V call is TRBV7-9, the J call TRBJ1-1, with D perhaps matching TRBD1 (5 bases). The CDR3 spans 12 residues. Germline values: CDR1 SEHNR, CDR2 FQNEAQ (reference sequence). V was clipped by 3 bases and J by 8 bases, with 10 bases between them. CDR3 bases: TGTGCCAGCAGCTTCAGGGAAGCGGAAGCTTTCTTT. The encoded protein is CASSFREAEAFF.

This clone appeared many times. The CDR3 region has the DNA TGTGCCGTACGACCGAGCAATCAGCCCCAGCATTTT. Translated, it gives CAVRPSNQPQHF. The J gene is TRBJ1-5, the V gene TRBV6-1; D gene uncertain. This CDR3 contains 12 residues. CDR1 is MNHNS, CDR2 SASEGT, per germline. Trimming removed 11 bases at V and 1 base at J, with 9 bases between.

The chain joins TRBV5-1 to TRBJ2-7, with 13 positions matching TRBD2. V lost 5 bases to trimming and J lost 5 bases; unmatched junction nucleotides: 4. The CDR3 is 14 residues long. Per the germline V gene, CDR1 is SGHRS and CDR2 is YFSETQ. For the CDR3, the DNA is TGCGCCAGCAGTCGGACTAGCGGGGGCCACGAGCAGTACTTC. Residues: CASSRTSGGHEQYF.

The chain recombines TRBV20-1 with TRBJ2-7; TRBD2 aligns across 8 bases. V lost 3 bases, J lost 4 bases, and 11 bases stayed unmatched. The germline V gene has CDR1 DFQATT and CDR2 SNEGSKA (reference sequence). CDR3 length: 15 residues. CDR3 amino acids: CSASPQAGVSYEQYF. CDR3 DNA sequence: TGCAGTGCTAGCCCACAAGCGGGAGTGTCGTACGAGCAGTACTTC.

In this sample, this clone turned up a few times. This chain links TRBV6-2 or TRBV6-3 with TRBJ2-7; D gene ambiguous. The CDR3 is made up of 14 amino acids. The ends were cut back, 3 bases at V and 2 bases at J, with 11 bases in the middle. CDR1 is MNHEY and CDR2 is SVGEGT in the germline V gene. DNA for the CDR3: TGTGCCAGCAGTTATCAGGAAACAGCCTACGAGCAGTACTTC. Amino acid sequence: CASSYQETAYEQYF.